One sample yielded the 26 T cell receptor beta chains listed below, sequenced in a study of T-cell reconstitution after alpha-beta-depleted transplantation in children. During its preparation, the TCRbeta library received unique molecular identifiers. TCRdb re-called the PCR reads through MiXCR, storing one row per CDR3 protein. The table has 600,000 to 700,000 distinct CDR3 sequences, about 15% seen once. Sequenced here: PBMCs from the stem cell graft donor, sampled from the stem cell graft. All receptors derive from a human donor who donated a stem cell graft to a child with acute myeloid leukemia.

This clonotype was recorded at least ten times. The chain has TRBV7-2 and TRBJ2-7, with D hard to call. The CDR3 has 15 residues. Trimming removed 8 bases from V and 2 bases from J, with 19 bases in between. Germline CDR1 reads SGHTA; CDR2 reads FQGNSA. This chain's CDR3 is CASGRTDLRTYEQYF. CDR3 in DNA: TGTGCCAGCGGACGGACGGACCTTCGAACCTACGAGCAGTACTTC.

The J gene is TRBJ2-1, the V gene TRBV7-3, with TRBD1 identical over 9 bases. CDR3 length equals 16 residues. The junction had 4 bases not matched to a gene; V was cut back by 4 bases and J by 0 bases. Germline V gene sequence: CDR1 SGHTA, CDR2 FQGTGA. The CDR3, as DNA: TGTGCCAGCAGCTCCGAGACAGGGGGCTCCTACAATGAGCAGTTCTTC. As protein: CASSSETGGSYNEQFF.

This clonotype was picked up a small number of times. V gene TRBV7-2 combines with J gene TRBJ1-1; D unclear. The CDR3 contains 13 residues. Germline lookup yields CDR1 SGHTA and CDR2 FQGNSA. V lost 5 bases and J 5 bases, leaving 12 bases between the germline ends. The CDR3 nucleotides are TGTGCCAGCAGCGCCCTAGGCGGGACTGAAGCTTTCTTT. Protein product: CASSALGGTEAFF.

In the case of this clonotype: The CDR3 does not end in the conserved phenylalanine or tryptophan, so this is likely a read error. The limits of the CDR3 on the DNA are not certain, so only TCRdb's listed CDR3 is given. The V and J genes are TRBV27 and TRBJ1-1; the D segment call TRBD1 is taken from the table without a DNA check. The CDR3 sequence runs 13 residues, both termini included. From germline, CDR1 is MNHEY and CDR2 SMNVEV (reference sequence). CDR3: CASSYQGWGLKLS.

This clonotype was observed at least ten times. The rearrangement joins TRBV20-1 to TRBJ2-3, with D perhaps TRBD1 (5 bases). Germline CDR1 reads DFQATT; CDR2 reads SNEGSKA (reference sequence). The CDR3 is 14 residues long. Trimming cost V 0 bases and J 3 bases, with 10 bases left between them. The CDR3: CSAREQEKTDTQYF. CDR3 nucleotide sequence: TGCAGTGCTAGAGAACAGGAGAAAACAGATACGCAGTATTTT.

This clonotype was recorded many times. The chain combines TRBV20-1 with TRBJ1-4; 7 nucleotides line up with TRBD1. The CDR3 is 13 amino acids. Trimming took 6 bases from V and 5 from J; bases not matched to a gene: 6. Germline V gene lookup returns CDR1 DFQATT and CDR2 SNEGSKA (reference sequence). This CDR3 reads CSAGTAANEKLFF. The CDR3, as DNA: TGCAGTGCCGGGACAGCGGCCAATGAAAAACTGTTTTTT.

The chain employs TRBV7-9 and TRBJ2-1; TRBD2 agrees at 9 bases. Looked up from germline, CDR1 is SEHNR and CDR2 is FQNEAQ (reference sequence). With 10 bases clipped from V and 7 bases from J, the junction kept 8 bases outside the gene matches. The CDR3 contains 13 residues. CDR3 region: CATLSGGLNEQFF. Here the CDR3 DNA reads TGTGCCACCCTTAGCGGGGGCCTTAATGAGCAGTTCTTC. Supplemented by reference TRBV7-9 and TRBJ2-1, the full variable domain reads DTGVSQNPRHKITKRGQNVTFRCDPISEHNRLYWYRQTLGQGPEFLTYFQNEAQLEKSRLLSDRFSAERPKGSFSTLEIQRTEQGDSAMYLCATLSGGLNEQFFGPGTRLTVL.

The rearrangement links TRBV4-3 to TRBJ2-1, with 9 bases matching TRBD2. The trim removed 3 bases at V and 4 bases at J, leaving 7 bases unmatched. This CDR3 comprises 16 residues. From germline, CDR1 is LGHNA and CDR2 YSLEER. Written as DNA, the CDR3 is TGCGCCAGCAGCCAGTCCAGAGCGGGGGGATACAATGAGCAGTTCTTC. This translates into CASSQSRAGGYNEQFF.

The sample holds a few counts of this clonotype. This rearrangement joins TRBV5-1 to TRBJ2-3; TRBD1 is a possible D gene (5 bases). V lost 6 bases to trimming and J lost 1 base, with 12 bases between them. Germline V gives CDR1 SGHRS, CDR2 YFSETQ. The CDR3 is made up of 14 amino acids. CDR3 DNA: TGCGCCAGCAAGGGCAGGGAAGGCACAGATACGCAGTATTTT. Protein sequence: CASKGREGTDTQYF.

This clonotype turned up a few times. The CDR3 sequence: CSARVTAEGEKLFF. The CDR3 region has the DNA TGCAGTGCTAGAGTCACAGCGGAGGGCGAAAAACTGTTTTTT. The chain links TRBV20-1 to TRBJ1-4; D unclear. Per the germline V gene, CDR1 is DFQATT and CDR2 is SNEGSKA (reference sequence). CDR3 size: 14 residues. V lost 1 base, J lost 8 bases, and 14 bases lay in between.

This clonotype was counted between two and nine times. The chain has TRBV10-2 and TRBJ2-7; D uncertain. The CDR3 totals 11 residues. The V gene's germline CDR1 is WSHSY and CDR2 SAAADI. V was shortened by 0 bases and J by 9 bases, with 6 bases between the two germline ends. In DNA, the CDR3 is TGCGCCAGCAGTGAGTCGACTCGGCAGTACGTC. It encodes CASSESTRQYV.

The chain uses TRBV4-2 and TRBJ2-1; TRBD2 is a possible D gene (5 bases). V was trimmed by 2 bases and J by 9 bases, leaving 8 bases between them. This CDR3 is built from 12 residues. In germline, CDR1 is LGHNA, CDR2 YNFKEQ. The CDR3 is CASSQLAGEQFF. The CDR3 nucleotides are TGTGCCAGCAGCCAACTAGCCGGTGAGCAGTTCTTC.

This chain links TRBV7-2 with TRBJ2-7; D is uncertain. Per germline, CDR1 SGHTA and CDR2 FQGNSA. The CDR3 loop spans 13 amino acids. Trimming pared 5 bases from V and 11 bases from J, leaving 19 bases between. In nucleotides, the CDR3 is TGTGCCAGCAGCGGCGCTTGTGGGTCCTTAAAGTACTTC. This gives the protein CASSGACGSLKYF.

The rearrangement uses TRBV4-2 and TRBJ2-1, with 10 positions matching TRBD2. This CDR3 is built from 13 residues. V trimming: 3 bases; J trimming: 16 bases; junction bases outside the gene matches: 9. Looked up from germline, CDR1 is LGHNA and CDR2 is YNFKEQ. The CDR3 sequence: CASSHSGGADRFF. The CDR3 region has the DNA TGTGCCAGCAGCCACAGCGGGGGGGCCGATCGTTTCTTC.

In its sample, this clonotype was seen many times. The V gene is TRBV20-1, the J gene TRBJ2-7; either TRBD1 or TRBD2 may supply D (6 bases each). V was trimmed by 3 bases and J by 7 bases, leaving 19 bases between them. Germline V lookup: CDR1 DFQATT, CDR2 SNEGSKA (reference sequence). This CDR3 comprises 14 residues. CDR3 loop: CSARRGEQLGEQYV. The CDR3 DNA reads TGCAGTGCTAGGAGGGGGGAACAACTTGGGGAGCAGTACGTC.

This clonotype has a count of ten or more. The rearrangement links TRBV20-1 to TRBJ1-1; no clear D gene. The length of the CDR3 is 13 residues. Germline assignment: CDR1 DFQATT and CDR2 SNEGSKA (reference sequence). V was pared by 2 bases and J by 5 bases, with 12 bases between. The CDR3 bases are TGCAGTGCTAGACCCAGCGGGGAAACTGAAGCTTTCTTT. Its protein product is CSARPSGETEAFF.

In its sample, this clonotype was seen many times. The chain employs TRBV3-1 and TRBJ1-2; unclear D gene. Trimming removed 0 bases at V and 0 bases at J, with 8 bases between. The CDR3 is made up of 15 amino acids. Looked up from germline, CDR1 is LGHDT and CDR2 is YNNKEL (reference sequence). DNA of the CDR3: TGTGCCAGCAGCCAAGAGATAGGCACTAACTATGGCTACACCTTC. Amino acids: CASSQEIGTNYGYTF.

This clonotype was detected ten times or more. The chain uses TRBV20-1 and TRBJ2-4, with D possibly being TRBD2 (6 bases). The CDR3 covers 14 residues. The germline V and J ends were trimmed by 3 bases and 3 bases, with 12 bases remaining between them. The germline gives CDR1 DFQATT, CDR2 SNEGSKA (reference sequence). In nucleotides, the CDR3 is TGCAGTGCTAGGCGGGACGGACGCAAAAACATTCAGTACTTC. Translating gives CSARRDGRKNIQYF.

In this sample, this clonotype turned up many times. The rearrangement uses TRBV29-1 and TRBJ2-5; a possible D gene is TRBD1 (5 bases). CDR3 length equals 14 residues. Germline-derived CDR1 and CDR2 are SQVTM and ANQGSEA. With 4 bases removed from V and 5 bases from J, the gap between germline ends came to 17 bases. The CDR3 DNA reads TGCAGCGTTGGATGGCAGGGCCAGTTGGAGACCCAGTACTTC. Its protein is CSVGWQGQLETQYF.

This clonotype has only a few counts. This CDR3 is CSVRGGGIGNIQYF. The CDR3 nucleotides are TGCAGCGTGAGGGGAGGGGGGATCGGGAACATTCAGTACTTC. This chain connects TRBV29-1 to TRBJ2-4, with D tentatively TRBD2 (7 bases). The CDR3 is 14 residues long. Trimming pared 6 bases from V and 7 bases from J, leaving 19 bases between. Germline V gene data show CDR1 as SQVTM and CDR2 as ANQGSEA.

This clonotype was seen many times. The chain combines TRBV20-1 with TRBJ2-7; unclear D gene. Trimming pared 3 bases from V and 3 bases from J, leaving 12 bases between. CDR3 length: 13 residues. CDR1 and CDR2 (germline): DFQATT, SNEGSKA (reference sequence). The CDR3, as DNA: TGCAGTGCTAGTCTGGCCCCTAGCTACGAGCAGTACGTC. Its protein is CSASLAPSYEQYV.

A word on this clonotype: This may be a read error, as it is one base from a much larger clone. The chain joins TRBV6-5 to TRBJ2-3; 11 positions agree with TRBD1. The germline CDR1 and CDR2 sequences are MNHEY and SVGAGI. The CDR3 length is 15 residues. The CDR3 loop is CASSYGQGAADKQYF. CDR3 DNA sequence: TGTGCCAGCAGTTACGGACAGGGGGCCGCAGATAAGCAGTATTTT.

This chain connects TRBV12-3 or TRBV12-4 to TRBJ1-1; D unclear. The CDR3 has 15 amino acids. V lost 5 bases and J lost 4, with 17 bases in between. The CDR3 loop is CASSLIPQSSTEAFF. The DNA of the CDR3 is TGTGCCAGCAGTCTTATCCCCCAAAGTAGCACTGAAGCTTTCTTT.

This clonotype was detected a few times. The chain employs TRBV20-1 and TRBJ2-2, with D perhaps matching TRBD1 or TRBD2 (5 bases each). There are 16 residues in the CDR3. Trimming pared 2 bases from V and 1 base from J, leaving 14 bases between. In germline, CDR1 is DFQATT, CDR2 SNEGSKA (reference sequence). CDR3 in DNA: TGCAGTGCTAGACCCCCCGGGACGGGGAACACCGGGGAGCTGTTTTTT. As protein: CSARPPGTGNTGELFF.

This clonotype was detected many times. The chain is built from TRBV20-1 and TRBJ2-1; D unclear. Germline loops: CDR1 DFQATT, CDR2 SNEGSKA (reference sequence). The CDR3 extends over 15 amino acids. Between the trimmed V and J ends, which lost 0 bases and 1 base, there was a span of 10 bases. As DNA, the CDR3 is TGCAGTGCTAGAGACCAGCAACTATCCTACAATGAGCAGTTCTTC. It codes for CSARDQQLSYNEQFF.

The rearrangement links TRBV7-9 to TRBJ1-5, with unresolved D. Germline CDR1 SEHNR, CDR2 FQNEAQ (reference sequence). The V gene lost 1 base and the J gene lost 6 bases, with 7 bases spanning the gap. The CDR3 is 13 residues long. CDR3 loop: CASSLGDRQPQHF. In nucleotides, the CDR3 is TGTGCCAGCAGCTTAGGAGACCGTCAGCCCCAGCATTTT.